This T cell receptor (beta chain) derives from a study of beta chain features in type 1 diabetes. Study background: Comparable age, gender and cell yields were observed in patients relative to healthy donors. Findings and caveats of the study: When Type 1 diabetes patients were examined, their TCRB CDR3s proved moderately but significantly shorter in all four CD4+ subsets.

Investigators reverse transcribed all isolated RNA, so they sequenced expressed TCRB transcripts. Assay used: immunoSEQ multiplex PCR; TCRdb lists only in-frame clones, some missing. The data hold 310,000 or so clones, with roughly 15% observed a single time. CDR1 is SGDLS and CDR2 is YYNGEE in the germline V gene. The length of the CDR3 is 17 residues. V shed 7 bases and J shed 0 bases, with 19 bases lying between them. Staining for CD45RO/CCR7/CD25/CD127/CD95/CD27 allowed sorting of CD4+ naive, central memory, regulatory and stem cell-like memory cells. Worth noting for this clone: Its specificity is unknown.

This sequence was found in a man aged 18 to 30 with type 1 diabetes. The specimen was naive CD4+ T cells from blood. The chain joins TRBV9 to TRBJ2-2; no clear D. Here the CDR3 reads CASAELSRASNTGELFF. The CDR3 DNA reads TGTGCCAGCGCAGAGCTTAGCAGAGCCTCGAACACCGGGGAGCTGTTTTTT.